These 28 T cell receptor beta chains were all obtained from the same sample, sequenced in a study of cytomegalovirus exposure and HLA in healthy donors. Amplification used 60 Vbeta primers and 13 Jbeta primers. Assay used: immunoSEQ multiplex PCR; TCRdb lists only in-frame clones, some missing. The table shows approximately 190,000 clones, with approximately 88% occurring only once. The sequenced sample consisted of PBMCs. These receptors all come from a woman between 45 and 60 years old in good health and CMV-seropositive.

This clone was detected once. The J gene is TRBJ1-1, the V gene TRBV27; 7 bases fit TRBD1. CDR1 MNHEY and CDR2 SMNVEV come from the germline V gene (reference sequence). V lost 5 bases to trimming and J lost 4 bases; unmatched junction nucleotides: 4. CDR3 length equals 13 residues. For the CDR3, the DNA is TGTGCCAGCAGTAACAGGGGAGGCACTGAAGCTTTCTTT. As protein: CASSNRGGTEAFF.

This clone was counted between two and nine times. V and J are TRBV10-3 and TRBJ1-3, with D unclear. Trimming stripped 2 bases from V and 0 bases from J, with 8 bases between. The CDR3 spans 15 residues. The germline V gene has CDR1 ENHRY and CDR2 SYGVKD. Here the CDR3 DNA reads TGTGCCATCAGTGAGCTCGCGGGCTCTGGAAACACCATATATTTT. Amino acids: CAISELAGSGNTIYF.

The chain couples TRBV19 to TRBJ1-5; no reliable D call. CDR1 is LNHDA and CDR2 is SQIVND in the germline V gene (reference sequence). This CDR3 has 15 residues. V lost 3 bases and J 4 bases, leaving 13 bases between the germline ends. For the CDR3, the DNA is TGTGCCAGTAGTATGCCCCAGGAAGTAAATCAGCCCCAGCATTTT. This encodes CASSMPQEVNQPQHF.

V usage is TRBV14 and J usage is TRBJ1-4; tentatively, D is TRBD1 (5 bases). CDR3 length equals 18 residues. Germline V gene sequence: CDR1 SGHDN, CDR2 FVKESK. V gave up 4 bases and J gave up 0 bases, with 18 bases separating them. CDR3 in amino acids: CASSPRTPGSSTNEKLFF. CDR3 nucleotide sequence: TGTGCCAGCAGCCCCCGGACACCAGGGTCGTCAACTAATGAAAAACTGTTTTTT.

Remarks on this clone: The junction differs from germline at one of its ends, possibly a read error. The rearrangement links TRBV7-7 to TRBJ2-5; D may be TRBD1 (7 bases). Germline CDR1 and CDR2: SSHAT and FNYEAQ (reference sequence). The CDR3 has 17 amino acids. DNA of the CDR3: TGTGCTAGCAGCTTAGAGGTTTATAACAGGGGAGGAGAGACCCAGTACTTC. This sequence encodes CASSLEVYNRGGETQYF.

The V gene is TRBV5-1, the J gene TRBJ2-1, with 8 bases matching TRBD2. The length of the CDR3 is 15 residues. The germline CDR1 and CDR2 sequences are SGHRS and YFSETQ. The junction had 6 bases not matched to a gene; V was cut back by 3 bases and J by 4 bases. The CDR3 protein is CASSSGGGLYNEQFF. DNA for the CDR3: TGCGCCAGCAGCTCCGGGGGGGGGTTATACAATGAGCAGTTCTTC.

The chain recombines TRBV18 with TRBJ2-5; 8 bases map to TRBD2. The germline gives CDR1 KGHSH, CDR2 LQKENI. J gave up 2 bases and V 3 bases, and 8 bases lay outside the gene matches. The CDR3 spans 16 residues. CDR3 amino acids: CASSPSLGGEQETQYF. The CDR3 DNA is TGTGCCAGCTCACCTTCTCTCGGGGGGGAACAAGAGACCCAGTACTTC.

The CDR3 DNA reads TGTGCCAGCAGCTTAGCGAGGCAGGGCGTACAGTATTTT. Its translation is CASSLARQGVQYF. J is TRBJ2-3 and V is TRBV7-2; D might be TRBD1 (5 bases). Germline CDR1 and CDR2: SGHTA and FQGNSA. The CDR3 has 13 residues. V lost 0 bases, J lost 12 bases, and 13 bases lay in between. The full variable domain, completed using reference TRBV7-2 and TRBJ2-3, is GAGVSQSPSNKVTEKGKDVELRCDPISGHTALYWYRQSLGQGLEFLIYFQGNSAPDKSGLPSDRFSAERTGGSVSTLTIQRTQQEDSAVYLCASSLARQGVQYFGPGTRLTVL.

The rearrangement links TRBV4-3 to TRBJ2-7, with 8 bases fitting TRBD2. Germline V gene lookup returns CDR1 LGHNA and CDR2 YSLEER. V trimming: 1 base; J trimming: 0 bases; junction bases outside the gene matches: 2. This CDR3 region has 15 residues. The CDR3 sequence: CASSQALAGSYEQYV. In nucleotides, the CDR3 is TGCGCCAGCAGCCAAGCCCTAGCGGGCTCCTACGAGCAGTACGTC.

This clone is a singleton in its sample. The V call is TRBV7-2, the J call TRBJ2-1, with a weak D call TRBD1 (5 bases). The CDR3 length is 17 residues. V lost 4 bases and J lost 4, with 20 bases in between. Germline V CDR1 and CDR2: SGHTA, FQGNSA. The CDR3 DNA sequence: TGTGCCAGCAGCTCGGACCCAGGGAATCAACCGTACAATGAGCAGTTCTTC. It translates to CASSSDPGNQPYNEQFF.

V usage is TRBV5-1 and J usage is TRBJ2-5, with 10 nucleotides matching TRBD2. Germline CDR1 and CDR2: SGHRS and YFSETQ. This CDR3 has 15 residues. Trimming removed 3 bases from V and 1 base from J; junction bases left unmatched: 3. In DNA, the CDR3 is TGCGCCAGCAGCTCTCTAGCGGGGGTCCAAGAGACCCAGTACTTC. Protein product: CASSSLAGVQETQYF. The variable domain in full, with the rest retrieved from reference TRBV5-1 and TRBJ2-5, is KAGVTQTPRYLIKTRGQQVTLSCSPISGHRSVSWYQQTPGQGLQFLFEYFSETQRNKGNFPGRFSGRQFSNSRSEMNVSTLELGDSALYLCASSSLAGVQETQYFGPGTRLLVL.

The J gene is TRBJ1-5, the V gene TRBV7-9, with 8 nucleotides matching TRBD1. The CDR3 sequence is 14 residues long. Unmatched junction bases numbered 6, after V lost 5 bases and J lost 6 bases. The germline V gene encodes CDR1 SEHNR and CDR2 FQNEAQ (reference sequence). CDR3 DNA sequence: TGTGCCAGCAGCGCATCAGGGGGCGGTCAGCCCCAGCATTTT. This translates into CASSASGGGQPQHF. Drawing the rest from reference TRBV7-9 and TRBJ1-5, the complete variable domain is DTGVSQNPRHKITKRGQNVTFRCDPISEHNRLYWYRQTLGQGPEFLTYFQNEAQLEKSRLLSDRFSAERPKGSFSTLEIQRTEQGDSAMYLCASSASGGGQPQHFGDGTRLSIL.

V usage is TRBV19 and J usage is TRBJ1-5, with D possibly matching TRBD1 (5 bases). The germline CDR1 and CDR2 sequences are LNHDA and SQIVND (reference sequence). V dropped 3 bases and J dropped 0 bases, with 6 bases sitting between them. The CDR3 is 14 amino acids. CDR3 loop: CASSMGGSNQPQHF. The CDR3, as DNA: TGTGCCAGTAGTATGGGGGGTAGCAATCAGCCCCAGCATTTT.

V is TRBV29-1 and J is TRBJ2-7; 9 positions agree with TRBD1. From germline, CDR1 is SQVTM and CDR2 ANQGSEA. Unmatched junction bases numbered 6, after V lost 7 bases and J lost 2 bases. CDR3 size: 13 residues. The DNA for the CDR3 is TGCAGCGGCCGGGACAGGGACACCTACGAGCAGTACTTC. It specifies CSGRDRDTYEQYF.

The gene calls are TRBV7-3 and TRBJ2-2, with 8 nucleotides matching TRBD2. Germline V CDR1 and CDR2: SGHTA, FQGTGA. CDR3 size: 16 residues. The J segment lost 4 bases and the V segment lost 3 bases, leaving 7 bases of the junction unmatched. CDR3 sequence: CASSFGAGARTGELFF. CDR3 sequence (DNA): TGTGCCAGCAGCTTCGGAGCGGGGGCCCGCACCGGGGAGCTGTTTTTT.

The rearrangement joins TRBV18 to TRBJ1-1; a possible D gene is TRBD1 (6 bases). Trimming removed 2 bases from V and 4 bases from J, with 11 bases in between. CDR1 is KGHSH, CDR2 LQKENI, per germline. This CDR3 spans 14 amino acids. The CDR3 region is CASSPDRGGTEAFF. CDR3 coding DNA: TGTGCCAGCTCACCAGATAGGGGGGGCACTGAAGCTTTCTTT.

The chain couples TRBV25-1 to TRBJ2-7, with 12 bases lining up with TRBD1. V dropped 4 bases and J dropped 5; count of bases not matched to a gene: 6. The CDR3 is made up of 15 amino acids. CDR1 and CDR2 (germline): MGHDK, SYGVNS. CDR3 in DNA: TGTGCCAGCAGTGTCCCCGGGACAGGGGGCCACGAGCAGTACTTC. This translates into CASSVPGTGGHEQYF.

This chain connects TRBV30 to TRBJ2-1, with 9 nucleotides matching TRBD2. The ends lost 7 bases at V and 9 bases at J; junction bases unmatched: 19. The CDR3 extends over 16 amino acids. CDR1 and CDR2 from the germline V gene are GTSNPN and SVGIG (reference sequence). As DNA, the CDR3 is TGTGCCTTGGAACCGTTGGCGGGGGGGGCTGGTAGTGAGCAGTTCTTC. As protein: CALEPLAGGAGSEQFF.

The CDR3 DNA reads TGTGCCAGCAGCTGGGGGGGCTCCCAGGGCAAAAACATTCAGTACTTC. Translating it yields CASSWGGSQGKNIQYF. The chain recombines TRBV5-6 with TRBJ2-4; perhaps TRBD2 as D (7 bases). The V end was cut by 3 bases, the J end by 3 bases, with 16 bases between. The CDR3 runs to 16 residues. CDR1 is SGHDT, CDR2 YYEEEE, per germline.

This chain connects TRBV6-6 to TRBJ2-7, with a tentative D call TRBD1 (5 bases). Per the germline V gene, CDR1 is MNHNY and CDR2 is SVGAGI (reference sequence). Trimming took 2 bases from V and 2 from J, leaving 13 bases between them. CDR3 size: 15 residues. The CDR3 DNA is TGTGCCAGCAGTTACCCACCAGGGCAGGCCTACGAGCAGTACTTC. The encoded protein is CASSYPPGQAYEQYF.

CDR3 amino acids: CASSLELVGAFGDTQYF. CDR3 DNA sequence: TGTGCCAGCAGCTTAGAACTAGTAGGAGCCTTCGGGGATACGCAGTATTTT. The rearrangement joins TRBV7-3 to TRBJ2-3; D is possibly TRBD2 (5 bases). Germline V gene data show CDR1 as SGHTA and CDR2 as FQGTGA. V shed 2 bases and J shed 6 bases, with 21 bases lying between them. The CDR3 consists of 17 residues.

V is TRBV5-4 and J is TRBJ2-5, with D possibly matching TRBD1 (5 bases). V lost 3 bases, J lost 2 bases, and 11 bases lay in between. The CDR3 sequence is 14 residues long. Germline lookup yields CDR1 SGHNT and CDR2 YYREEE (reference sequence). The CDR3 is CASSSRTKQETQYF. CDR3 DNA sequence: TGTGCCAGCAGCTCCAGGACAAAACAAGAGACCCAGTACTTC.

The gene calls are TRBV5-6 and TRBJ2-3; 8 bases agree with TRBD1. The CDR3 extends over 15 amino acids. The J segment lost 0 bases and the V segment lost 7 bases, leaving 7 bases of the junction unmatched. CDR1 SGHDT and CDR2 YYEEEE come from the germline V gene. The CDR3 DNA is TGTGCCAGCGGCTGGCGACAGGGGAGCACAGATACGCAGTATTTT. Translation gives CASGWRQGSTDTQYF.

The CDR3 nucleotides are TGTGCCTGGAGTAGAGAACTCGAAGAGACCCAGTACTTC. Amino acids: CAWSRELEETQYF. The V call is TRBV30, the J call TRBJ2-5; D is ambiguous. Germline lookup yields CDR1 GTSNPN and CDR2 SVGIG (reference sequence). V was trimmed by 2 bases and J by 3 bases, leaving 10 bases between them. The CDR3 is 13 residues long.

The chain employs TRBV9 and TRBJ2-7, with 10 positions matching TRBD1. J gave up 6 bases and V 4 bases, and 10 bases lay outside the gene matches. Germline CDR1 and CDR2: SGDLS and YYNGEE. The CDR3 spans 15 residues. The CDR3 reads CASSPAPGQGTEQYF. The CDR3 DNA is TGTGCCAGCAGCCCCGCCCCGGGACAGGGGACCGAGCAGTACTTC.

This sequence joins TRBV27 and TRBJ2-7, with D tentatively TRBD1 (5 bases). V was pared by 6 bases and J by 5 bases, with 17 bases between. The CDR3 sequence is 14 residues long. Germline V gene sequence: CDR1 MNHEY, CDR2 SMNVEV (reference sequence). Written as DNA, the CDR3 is TGTGCCAGCAGGCAGGGTAAATTTTCCCACGAGCAGTACTTC. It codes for CASRQGKFSHEQYF.

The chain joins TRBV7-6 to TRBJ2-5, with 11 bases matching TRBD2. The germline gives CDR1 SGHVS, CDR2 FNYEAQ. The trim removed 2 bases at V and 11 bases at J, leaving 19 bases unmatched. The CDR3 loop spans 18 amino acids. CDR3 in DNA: TGTGCCAGCAGCTTAAGGCCCGGGACTAGCGGATTCGGGAGGGAGCAGTACTTC. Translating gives CASSLRPGTSGFGREQYF.

The CDR3 DNA sequence: TGTGCCAGCAGTTACTCAGCCGGGACAGGGGGGAATGAGCAGTTCTTC. This translates into CASSYSAGTGGNEQFF. The chain uses TRBV6-5 and TRBJ2-1; 11 bases are a match to TRBD1. Per germline, CDR1 MNHEY and CDR2 SVGAGI. J was trimmed by 7 bases and V by 0 bases; bases with no gene match: 5. The CDR3 contains 16 residues.